This T cell receptor (beta chain) was sequenced in a study of T cell repertoires in cytomegalovirus infection. Note on this clonotype: Its antigen is currently unknown.

CDR1 is MNHEY, CDR2 SVGAGI, per germline. The CDR3 runs to 14 residues. Trimming took 6 bases from V and 7 from J; bases not matched to a gene: 9. TCRdb processed the reads anew with MiXCR; each CDR3 protein has one entry. The profile shows hundreds of thousands of distinct CDR3 sequences, around 31% of them singletons. The genes are TRBV6-5 and TRBJ1-5, with TRBD1 identical over 7 bases. This clonotype was sampled from a human donor in good health (CMV status not recorded). Some clones in this sample may be carry-over from other donors' samples. Specimen: cultured CD8+ T cells from PBMCs, collected from culture after CMV antigen stimulation. The CDR3 coding sequence is TGTGCCAGCAGCCCGGGCAGGGGGAAGCAGCCCCAGCATTTT. Translation: CASSPGRGKQPQHF.